The 8 T cell receptor beta chains reported below all come from one sample, sequenced in a study of blood T cells in healthy people across ages. Then a second PCR, running roughly 6 to 11 cycles, was carried out with a sample-barcoded 5' primer and a J-beta primer mix. TCRdb called the 5' RACE reads again in MiXCR, with one record for every CDR3 protein. There are 800,000 to 950,000 distinct CDR3 sequences in the sample; almost 30% occur only once, and about 9.4% lies in the top ten. The same data also went into a second study, on T cells of mothers and their children.

The sample consisted of blood. These receptor sequences come from a woman in her forties in good health.

The gene calls are TRBV7-8 and TRBJ1-5; D is unresolved. This CDR3 has 15 amino acids. Trimming removed 2 bases from V and 0 bases from J, with 8 bases in between. Germline V gives CDR1 SGHVS, CDR2 FQNEAQ. CDR3 region: CASSLYRSSNQPQHF. The CDR3 nucleotides read TGTGCCAGCAGCTTATATCGCAGTAGCAATCAGCCCCAGCATTTT.

Comments on this clonotype: A much larger clone is a single base away; this may be a read error. This chain connects TRBV24-1 to TRBJ2-1, with D maybe TRBD1 (7 bases). The J call may be in error: the DNA end matches TRBJ2-7 better. The germline gives CDR1 KGHDR, CDR2 SFDVKD. The CDR3 is 19 amino acids. In DNA, the CDR3 is TGTGCCACCAGTATGGGCCCTGGAGGGGGCGCCGCCATATACAATGAGCAGTACTTC. This sequence encodes CATSMGPGGGAAIYNEQYF.

This clonotype was recorded a few times. Germline and junction disagree at one end, which may indicate a read error. The chain is built from TRBV7-2 and TRBJ1-4; the D gene is possibly TRBD1 (6 bases). Germline assignment: CDR1 SGHTA and CDR2 FQGNSA. CDR3 length: 15 amino acids. In nucleotides, the CDR3 is TGTGCCAGCAGCTTAGCCTCAGGGGCTAAAGAAAAACTGTTTTTT. This gives the protein CASSLASGAKEKLFF. The full variable domain, in which reference TRBV7-2 and TRBJ1-4 provide the parts outside the CDR3, is GAGVSQSPSNKVTEKGKDVELRCDPISGHTALYWYRQSLGQGLEFLIYFQGNSAPDKSGLPSDRFSAERTGGSVSTLTIQRTQQEDSAVYLCASSLASGAKEKLFFGSGTQLSVL.

This chain connects TRBV28 to TRBJ2-7; 9 bases are shared with TRBD2. Germline V lookup: CDR1 MDHEN, CDR2 SYDVKM. The V and J ends lost 7 bases and 3 bases, in that order; junction bases with no gene match: 13. The CDR3 consists of 16 residues. For the CDR3, the DNA is TGTGCCAGCAATAATAGGGTAGCGGGGGCTCTCTACGAGCAGTACTTC. This gives the protein CASNNRVAGALYEQYF.

V and J are TRBV28 and TRBJ2-1; tentative D call: TRBD2 (6 bases). CDR3 length: 15 amino acids. From germline, CDR1 is MDHEN and CDR2 SYDVKM. Trimming shortened V by 4 bases and J by 3 bases, and 13 bases separated the two germline ends. CDR3 coding DNA: TGTGCCAGCAGTTACGCGGGACGCCGCTACAATGAGCAGTTCTTC. Amino acids: CASSYAGRRYNEQFF.

The chain links TRBV12-3 or TRBV12-4 to TRBJ1-2; D remains unclear. The CDR3 runs 15 residues. Trimming left V 6 bases short and J 8 bases short, with 22 bases between. In DNA, the CDR3 is TGTGCCAGCAGCAACTTACGGGGAAGTCCCTTCGGCTACACCTTC. It is translated as CASSNLRGSPFGYTF.

In its sample, this clonotype was seen many times. The V and J genes are TRBV5-1 and TRBJ2-7; D uncertain. The CDR3 is 14 amino acids. The V gene's germline CDR1 is SGHRS and CDR2 YFSETQ. The V end lost 4 bases, the J end lost 3 bases, and 14 bases lay between the germline ends. CDR3 in amino acids: CASSGGRSFYEQYF. CDR3 DNA: TGCGCCAGCAGCGGCGGACGGAGCTTCTACGAGCAGTACTTC.

This clonotype came up many times. This chain uses TRBV27 with TRBJ2-7; D possibly corresponds to TRBD1 (5 bases). The CDR3 totals 14 residues. From germline, CDR1 is MNHEY and CDR2 SMNVEV (reference sequence). V lost 8 bases, J lost 3 bases, and 17 bases lay in between. The CDR3 bases are TGTGCCAGCGGCCCCAGTTTGGGGCTCTACGAGCAGTACTTC. Translating it yields CASGPSLGLYEQYF.